This TCR beta chain is from a study of cytomegalovirus exposure and HLA in healthy donors. V gave up 10 bases and J gave up 5 bases; unmatched junction bases: 4. From germline, CDR1 is LNHDA and CDR2 SQIVND (reference sequence). The CDR3 is 11 residues long. Primers for the PCR totalled 60 Vbeta and 13 Jbeta. Data came from immunoSEQ multiplex PCR; TCRdb stores just in-frame clones and leaves some out. The sample holds approximately 190,000 clones; roughly four fifths are singletons and the top ten take about 3.4%. Comment on this clone: Its antigen remains unknown.

Findings and caveats of the study: As a later analysis revealed, the rate of TCR association differed by HLA locus, with DRB1 most and HLA-C fewest. Researchers reported in a later analysis that common viral pathogens appeared linked to several top clusters. A later analysis reportedly identified an Asian-associated ancestry cluster as carrying fewer N-insertions than the approximately 670-donor mean.

Sequenced material: PBMCs. The receptor was derived from a man in his forties in good health and CMV-seropositive. This chain uses TRBV19 with TRBJ2-5; 7 nucleotides align to TRBD2. The CDR3 protein is CATEGGETQYF. CDR3 coding DNA: TGTGCCACGGAGGGAGGGGAGACCCAGTACTTC.